The present T cell receptor beta chain was sequenced within a study of blood T cell repertoires in COVID-19. Study-wide background: The study drew acute and convalescent COVID-19 samples from the United States, Italy and Spain. PBMCs, B-cell-depleted T cells, or T cells provided the cDNA or gDNA that made up the material.

Per the germline V gene, CDR1 is MDHEN and CDR2 is SYDVKM. There are 13 residues in the CDR3. Trimming took off 8 bases at V and 4 bases at J, with 14 bases between the two ends. Per the original data handling: From reference gene primer amplification, estimates of nucleated cell counts were derived. Measured with immunoSEQ multiplex PCR; TCRdb has only the in-frame clones, and not every one. V and J calls and clone size are copied from that table; D and trimming were computed from the DNA. This table holds 80,000 to 95,000 clones, about 85% found once. This chain connects TRBV28 to TRBJ2-5; TRBD1 is a possible D gene (6 bases). Sequenced: peripheral blood. The TCR was taken from a human donor in a cohort sampled during active COVID-19. CDR3 protein: CASQPGAPETQYF. For the CDR3, the DNA is TGTGCCAGCCAGCCAGGGGCACCAGAGACCCAGTACTTC.